This is a list of T cell receptor beta chains from one sample in a study of regulatory T cells in long-lasting Graves disease. MiXCR, applied by TCRdb to the multiplex PCR reads, yields one record per CDR3 protein. The repertoire holds a few hundred thousand distinct CDR3 sequences, with over 15% as singletons. These sequences were also reported in another study, on T cells in Graves' hyperthyroidism and ophthalmopathy.

The starting material was peripheral blood mononuclear cells (PBMCs), obtained at new diagnosis, from a patient treated with antithyroid drugs. These receptor sequences come from a woman between 18 and 29 years old with Graves disease. CDR3s include the opening cysteine and the closing phenylalanine or tryptophan. Each record gives: CDR3 protein, CDR3 DNA, J gene, D gene, V gene, clone size. A D gene is named only where the DNA matches it firmly. Clone sizes are given selectively: once, few, many, or a class where the clone is expanded.

CASSQSTGGNYEQYF TGCGCCAGCAGCCAATCGACAGGGGGCAACTACGAGCAGTACTTC TRBJ2-7 TRBD1 TRBV4-1 .
CASSLGLGASSYEQYF TGTGCCAGCAGCTTGGGACTAGGGGCTAGCTCCTACGAGCAGTACTTC TRBJ2-7 TRBD2 TRBV13 few
CASSEPLGEYGDTQYF TGTGCCAGCAGTGAGCCCCTGGGGGAGTACGGAGATACGCAGTATTTT TRBJ2-3 . TRBV6-1 many
CASSIPGRTTEAFF TGTGCCAGTAGTATCCCGGGACGGACCACTGAAGCTTTCTTT TRBJ1-1 . TRBV19 few
CASSPGIGALGYTF TGTGCCAGCAGTCCTGGGATAGGGGCGCTGGGCTACACCTTC TRBJ1-2 . TRBV27 many
CASSPGASVTEQFF TGTGCCAGCAGCCCCGGTGCTAGCGTTACTGAGCAGTTCTTC TRBJ2-1 . TRBV4-2 few
CASSPFAVRTVSNQPQHF TGTGCCAGCAGTCCCTTTGCGGTAAGGACAGTTAGCAATCAGCCCCAGCATTTT TRBJ1-5 . TRBV28 many
CASSLVGGGNEKLFF TGTGCCAGCAGTTTAGTGGGGGGGGGGAATGAAAAACTGTTTTTT TRBJ1-4 . TRBV12-3/TRBV12-4 many
CASSELAGDWEQYF TGTGCCAGCAGTGAACTAGCGGGAGACTGGGAGCAGTACTTC TRBJ2-7 TRBD2 TRBV28 .
CSAPVGALSSYNSPLHF TGCAGTGCTCCCGTGGGGGCATTGAGCTCCTATAATTCACCCCTCCACTTT TRBJ1-6 . TRBV20-1 .
CASSTRQGPSSGNTIYF TGTGCCAGCAGCACACGACAGGGGCCAAGCTCTGGAAACACCATATATTTT TRBJ1-3 TRBD1 TRBV9 .